These 16 T cell receptor beta chains were sequenced from one sample in a study of technical replicates of blood from several donors. Libraries were prepared by immunoSEQ multiplex PCR; TCRdb keeps only in-frame clonotypes and omits some of them. The sample has some 77,000 clones, 75% to 95% seen once; the top ten hold approximately 0.41%. Sequences were obtained from T cells isolated from PBMCs. Receptor source: a human donor in good health.

V and J are TRBV2 and TRBJ2-1, with TRBD2 matching over 12 bases. Germline values: CDR1 SNHLY, CDR2 FYNNEI. This CDR3 is 16 amino acids long. The junction had 8 bases not matched to a gene; V was cut back by 10 bases and J by 1 base. In nucleotides, the CDR3 is TGTGCCACCTTTTCTAGCGGGGGGGGGTCCTACAATGAGCAGTTCTTC. This codes for CATFSSGGGSYNEQFF.

The V gene is TRBV25-1, the J gene TRBJ1-1, with D uncertain. V was trimmed by 1 base and J by 1 base, leaving 4 bases between them. The CDR3 consists of 13 residues. CDR1 and CDR2 (germline): MGHDK, SYGVNS. The CDR3 nucleotides read TGTGCCAGCAGTGAATTATGGAACACTGAAGCTTTCTTT. Translated, it gives CASSELWNTEAFF.

V is TRBV4-1 and J is TRBJ1-4, with a possible D match to TRBD1 (6 bases). Trimming cost V 4 bases and J 0 bases, with 18 bases left between them. This CDR3 is 18 amino acids long. CDR1 and CDR2 from the germline V gene are MGHRA and YSYEKL. The CDR3 is CASSPWMGAGATNEKLFF. Here the CDR3 DNA reads TGCGCCAGCAGCCCCTGGATGGGGGCAGGGGCAACTAATGAAAAACTGTTTTTT.

The chain uses TRBV7-3 and TRBJ2-1; perhaps TRBD2 as D (5 bases). The CDR3 extends over 14 amino acids. The germline V gene encodes CDR1 SGHTA and CDR2 FQGTGA. Trimming pared 0 bases from V and 7 bases from J, leaving 10 bases between. The CDR3 loop is CASSLTLRGNEQFF. In DNA form, the CDR3 reads TGTGCCAGCAGCTTAACGTTACGGGGTAATGAGCAGTTCTTC.

J is TRBJ2-1 and V is TRBV19; D unresolved. The CDR3 loop spans 13 amino acids. CDR1 and CDR2 (germline): LNHDA, SQIVND (reference sequence). Trimming left V 6 bases short and J 7 bases short, with 13 bases between. The CDR3 here is CASSPELLNEQFF. As DNA, the CDR3 is TGTGCCAGTAGCCCCGAACTTTTGAATGAGCAGTTCTTC. The entire variable domain, with the rest obtained from reference TRBV19 and TRBJ2-1, is as follows: DGGITQSPKYLFRKEGQNVTLSCEQNLNHDAMYWYRQDPGQGLRLIYYSQIVNDFQKGDIAEGYSVSREKKESFPLTVTSAQKNPTAFYLCASSPELLNEQFFGPGTRLTVL.

This rearrangement joins TRBV11-2 to TRBJ2-7; D unclear. The ends were cut back, 3 bases at V and 3 bases at J, with 12 bases in the middle. CDR3 length equals 14 residues. CDR1 is SGHAT and CDR2 is FQNNGV in the germline V gene. The DNA of the CDR3 is TGTGCCAGCAGCTTTTCAGTAGGCGGCTACGAGCAGTACTTC. Its translation is CASSFSVGGYEQYF.

This rearrangement joins TRBV21-1 to TRBJ2-7; the table names TRBD2, a call not compared with the DNA. TRBV21-1 is tagged as a pseudogene. The CDR3 length is 18 residues. The CDR3 spells CASSKGIGTSRGSYEQYF. For the CDR3, the DNA is TGTGCCAGCAGCAAAGGCATAGGGACTAGCCGAGGGTCCTACGAGCAGTACTTC.

The rearrangement links TRBV2 to TRBJ1-2, with 8 bases lining up with TRBD1. The CDR3 totals 14 residues. The germline gives CDR1 SNHLY, CDR2 FYNNEI. V shed 1 base, J shed 8 bases, and the junction held 6 bases outside the gene matches. CDR3 residues: CASSEEGQARGYTF. The CDR3 DNA reads as TGTGCCAGCAGTGAAGAGGGACAGGCTCGGGGCTACACCTTC.

This rearrangement joins TRBV5-1 to TRBJ1-1; 12 nucleotides match TRBD1. Trimming took 4 bases from V and 0 from J; bases not matched to a gene: 10. CDR1 is SGHRS, CDR2 YFSETQ, per germline. This CDR3 contains 18 residues. The CDR3 DNA reads as TGCGCCAGCAGCCAATTTCCGGGACAGGGGGCCATGAACACTGAAGCTTTCTTT. Amino acids: CASSQFPGQGAMNTEAFF.

The chain links TRBV2 to TRBJ2-7, with D hard to call. The CDR3 covers 10 residues. The germline gives CDR1 SNHLY, CDR2 FYNNEI. V was clipped by 4 bases and J by 9 bases, with 7 bases between them. The CDR3 loop reads CASSGSRQYF. Here the CDR3 DNA reads TGTGCCAGCAGTGGTAGCAGGCAGTACTTC.

This clone was seen a few times. The chain is built from TRBV11-2 and TRBJ2-5; weak D call: TRBD2 (5 bases). Germline CDR1 SGHAT, CDR2 FQNNGV. This CDR3 region has 14 residues. Trimming cost V 4 bases and J 2 bases, with 11 bases left between them. The CDR3 coding sequence is TGTGCCAGCAGCTGGGGAGTCCTACAAGAGACCCAGTACTTC. This sequence encodes CASSWGVLQETQYF.

The chain couples TRBV15 to TRBJ1-2; D not certain. The germline V and J ends were trimmed by 4 bases and 7 bases, with 13 bases remaining between them. Germline lookup yields CDR1 LNHNV and CDR2 YYDKDF (reference sequence). The CDR3 has 13 amino acids. In nucleotides, the CDR3 is TGTGCCACCAGCAACCGGAGGGCGGGTGGCTACACCTTC. As protein: CATSNRRAGGYTF.

V usage is TRBV6-5 and J usage is TRBJ2-2; D possibly corresponds to TRBD1 (5 bases). The CDR3 consists of 15 residues. Per the germline V gene, CDR1 is MNHEY and CDR2 is SVGAGI. V dropped 2 bases and J dropped 3 bases, with 10 bases sitting between them. This chain's CDR3 is CASSYRGRDTGELFF. The CDR3 nucleotides read TGTGCCAGCAGTTACCGAGGCAGGGACACCGGGGAGCTGTTTTTT.

The chain links TRBV6-5 to TRBJ1-2, with D maybe TRBD1 (6 bases). The CDR3 consists of 14 residues. Germline CDR1 MNHEY, CDR2 SVGAGI. With 4 bases removed from V and 8 bases from J, the gap between germline ends came to 17 bases. The chain's CDR3 is CASSSQGSIDGYTF. The CDR3 coding sequence is TGTGCCAGCAGTTCCCAGGGGTCCATCGACGGCTACACCTTC.

The chain couples TRBV18 to TRBJ2-7, with TRBD1 as a possible D gene (5 bases). Germline V lookup: CDR1 KGHSH, CDR2 LQKENI. CDR3 size: 15 residues. Trimming pared 1 base from V and 4 bases from J, leaving 14 bases between. The CDR3 DNA reads TGTGCCAGCTCACCACAGTCTGGGGCCAGGTACGAGCAGTACTTC. Amino acids: CASSPQSGARYEQYF. The whole variable domain, remainder taken from reference TRBV18 and TRBJ2-7, is NAGVMQNPRHLVRRRGQEARLRCSPMKGHSHVYWYRQLPEEGLKFMVYLQKENIIDESGMPKERFSAEFPKEGPSILRIQQVVRGDSAAYFCASSPQSGARYEQYFGPGTRLTVT.

The chain employs TRBV7-9 and TRBJ2-3, with 8 bases identical to TRBD1. The CDR3 totals 18 residues. V gave up 4 bases and J gave up 0 bases; unmatched junction bases: 12. Per germline, CDR1 SEHNR and CDR2 FQNEAQ (reference sequence). CDR3 nucleotides: TGTGCCAGCAGCTGGGATCGACAGGGGCCGTCAAGCACAGATACGCAGTATTTT. The encoded protein is CASSWDRQGPSSTDTQYF.